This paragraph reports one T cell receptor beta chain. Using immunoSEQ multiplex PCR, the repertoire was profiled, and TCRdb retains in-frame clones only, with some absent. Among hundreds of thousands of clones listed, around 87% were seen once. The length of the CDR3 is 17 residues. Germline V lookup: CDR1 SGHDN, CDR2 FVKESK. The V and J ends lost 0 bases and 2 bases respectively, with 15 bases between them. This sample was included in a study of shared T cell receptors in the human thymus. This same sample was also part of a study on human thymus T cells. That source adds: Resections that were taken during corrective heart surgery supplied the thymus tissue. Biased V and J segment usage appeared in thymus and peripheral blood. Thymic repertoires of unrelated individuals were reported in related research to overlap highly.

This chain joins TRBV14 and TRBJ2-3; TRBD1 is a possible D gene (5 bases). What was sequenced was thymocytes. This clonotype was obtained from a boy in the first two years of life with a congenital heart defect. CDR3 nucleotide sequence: TGTGCCAGCAGCCAAGATACAGGCAGGGTCTCCACAGATACGCAGTATTTT. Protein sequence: CASSQDTGRVSTDTQYF.